Following are 21 T cell receptor beta chains from one sample sequenced in a study of identical twins. TCRdb fed the 5' RACE reads into MiXCR, producing one record per CDR3 protein. The sample comprises under 900,000 distinct CDR3 sequences, roughly an eighth of which are singletons, and about 1.5% rests with the top ten. The data also belong to a second study, concerning yellow fever vaccine responses in identical twins.

Sequencing used PBMCs. These receptors were collected from a woman under 30 in good health.

This chain connects TRBV5-1 to TRBJ2-1; 10 bases agree with TRBD2. The length of the CDR3 is 17 residues. V lost 0 bases to trimming and J lost 5 bases; unmatched junction nucleotides: 8. CDR1 is SGHRS and CDR2 is YFSETQ in the germline V gene. The CDR3: CASSLEVLAGVNNEQFF. As DNA, the CDR3 is TGCGCCAGCAGCTTGGAGGTCCTAGCGGGAGTTAACAATGAGCAGTTCTTC.

This clonotype was observed many times. V and J are TRBV11-2 and TRBJ2-1; tentatively, D is TRBD2 (6 bases). Trimming took off 4 bases at V and 7 bases at J, with 11 bases between the two ends. Germline lookup yields CDR1 SGHAT and CDR2 FQNNGV. The CDR3 runs to 13 residues. The CDR3 sequence is CASSSRTINEQFF. The CDR3 DNA follows: TGTGCCAGCAGCTCGAGGACTATTAATGAGCAGTTCTTC.

The rearrangement uses TRBV2 and TRBJ2-2; 11 bases align to TRBD2. V was clipped by 6 bases and J by 4 bases; unmatched bases: 4. The germline V gene has CDR1 SNHLY and CDR2 FYNNEI. The CDR3 is 15 amino acids. The CDR3 DNA reads as TGTGCCAGCAGAGGGACTAGCGGTCTCACCGGGGAGCTGTTTTTT. Translation gives CASRGTSGLTGELFF.

The table lists this clonotype with a few counts. V usage is TRBV5-1 and J usage is TRBJ1-2; D is undetermined. Trimming removed 2 bases from V and 4 bases from J, with 12 bases in between. Per germline, CDR1 SGHRS and CDR2 YFSETQ. The CDR3 runs 14 residues. The CDR3, as DNA: TGCGCCAGCAGCTTACGGCAGGAGAGCTATGGCTACACCTTC. Translated: CASSLRQESYGYTF.

To note about this clonotype: This may arise from a read error, as a much more abundant clone is one base away. This sequence joins TRBV5-4 and TRBJ2-3, with D possibly TRBD1 on 6 matching bases. Trimming pared 4 bases from V and 4 bases from J, leaving 13 bases between. Germline loops: CDR1 SGHNT, CDR2 YYREEE (reference sequence). This CDR3 has 14 amino acids. CDR3 region: CASSLGDTSDTQYF. CDR3 nucleotides: TGTGCCAGCAGCCTTGGGGACACATCAGATACGCAGTATTTT.

This sequence joins TRBV4-1 and TRBJ2-7; 11 bases are a match to TRBD1. From germline, CDR1 is MGHRA and CDR2 YSYEKL. This CDR3 has 16 amino acids. V lost 3 bases, J lost 4 bases, and 8 bases stayed unmatched. The CDR3 DNA is TGCGCCAGCAGCCACAAGGGACAGGGGGAAACATACGAGCAGTACTTC. Residues: CASSHKGQGETYEQYF.

Notes on this clonotype: Given a much more abundant clone one base away, this may be a read error. The chain links TRBV10-3 to TRBJ2-5, with a tentative D call TRBD2 (6 bases). This CDR3 region has 19 residues. Per the germline V gene, CDR1 is ENHRY and CDR2 is SYGVKD. The CDR3 DNA is TGTGGCATCAGTGAGATTCGGGAGTCTGAAGCAATAATCAAAGAGACCCAGTACTTC. As protein: CGISEIRESEAIIKETQYF.

This clonotype was recorded at least ten times. This chain uses TRBV5-1 with TRBJ2-3; 7 positions match TRBD2. Germline CDR1 is SGHRS and CDR2 is YFSETQ. Trimming cost V 6 bases and J 4 bases; bases outside gene matches: 8. The length of the CDR3 is 14 residues. CDR3 in amino acids: CASIEVGGADTQYF. As DNA, the CDR3 is TGCGCCAGCATCGAAGTGGGAGGGGCAGATACGCAGTATTTT.

This clonotype was observed a few times. V is TRBV4-1 and J is TRBJ2-1; D possibly corresponds to TRBD2 (6 bases). Germline V gives CDR1 MGHRA, CDR2 YSYEKL. Trimming stripped 1 base from V and 0 bases from J, with 10 bases between. There are 16 residues in the CDR3. CDR3: CASSQGGVRSYNEQFF. CDR3 sequence (DNA): TGCGCCAGCAGCCAAGGGGGGGTACGCTCCTACAATGAGCAGTTCTTC.

The rearrangement links TRBV10-3 to TRBJ2-2; D may be TRBD1 (6 bases). The CDR3 has 15 amino acids. V was clipped by 2 bases and J by 1 base, with 8 bases between them. Germline V gives CDR1 ENHRY, CDR2 SYGVKD. The CDR3 is CAISERGQNTGELFF. The CDR3 DNA reads TGTGCCATCAGTGAGCGGGGACAGAACACCGGGGAGCTGTTTTTT.

In its sample, this clonotype was seen many times. The chain joins TRBV12-3 or TRBV12-4 to TRBJ2-1; D is unclear. With 3 bases removed from V and 8 bases from J, the gap between germline ends came to 11 bases. This CDR3 has 13 residues. The DNA of the CDR3 is TGTGCCAGCAGTTTTCTCCTGGGTGATGAGCAGTTCTTC. Translating it yields CASSFLLGDEQFF.

The rearrangement links TRBV29-1 to TRBJ1-1; 7 nucleotides align to TRBD1. Losses at the gene ends were 8 bases for V and 4 bases for J; bases not matched to a gene: 13. Germline V CDR1 and CDR2: SQVTM, ANQGSEA. The CDR3 length is 14 residues. CDR3 in DNA: TGCAGCACGAGACAGGGCACCTCCGGCACTGAAGCTTTCTTT. It encodes CSTRQGTSGTEAFF. The full variable domain, with the rest looked up from reference TRBV29-1 and TRBJ1-1, is SAVISQKPSRDICQRGTSLTIQCQVDSQVTMMFWYRQQPGQSLTLIATANQGSEATYESGFVIDKFPISRPNLTFSTLTVSNMSPEDSSIYLCSTRQGTSGTEAFFGQGTRLTVV.

There are many counts of this clonotype. The gene calls are TRBV12-3 or TRBV12-4 and TRBJ1-1; D remains unclear. V was clipped by 4 bases and J by 5 bases, with 8 bases between them. This CDR3 contains 12 residues. Here the CDR3 reads CASSYYGTEAFF. For the CDR3, the DNA is TGTGCCAGCAGTTACTATGGAACTGAAGCTTTCTTT.

The DNA of the CDR3 is TGTGCCAGCAGCCCAGGGGGACAGGATAATTCACCCCTCCACTTT. The encoded protein is CASSPGGQDNSPLHF. This chain connects TRBV6-1 to TRBJ1-6, with 8 bases that match TRBD1. Germline CDR1 is MNHNS and CDR2 is SASEGT. CDR3 size: 15 residues. V was pared by 6 bases and J by 5 bases, with 6 bases of the junction left unmatched.

This clonotype was observed a handful of times. The rearrangement links TRBV5-1 to TRBJ2-3; TRBD1 might be the D (6 bases). This CDR3 is 16 amino acids long. The germline gives CDR1 SGHRS, CDR2 YFSETQ. Trimming shortened V by 3 bases and J by 1 base, and 15 bases separated the two germline ends. The CDR3 DNA reads as TGCGCCAGCAGCTCAGGATGGACAGCTCGCACAGATACGCAGTATTTT. It specifies CASSSGWTARTDTQYF.

This clonotype came up a few times. V is TRBV2 and J is TRBJ2-7; possible D gene TRBD1, 5 bases. Germline CDR1 reads SNHLY; CDR2 reads FYNNEI. The CDR3 spans 12 residues. V shed 4 bases and J shed 2 bases, with 6 bases lying between them. The DNA for the CDR3 is TGTGCCAGCAGTGTACAGGCCTACGAGCAGTACTTC. It encodes CASSVQAYEQYF. Full variable domain (missing parts from reference TRBV2 and TRBJ2-7): EPEVTQTPSHQVTQMGQEVILRCVPISNHLYFYWYRQILGQKVEFLVSFYNNEISEKSEIFDDQFSVERPDGSNFTLKIRSTKLEDSAMYFCASSVQAYEQYFGPGTRLTVT.

This clonotype has only a few counts. This rearrangement joins TRBV7-9 to TRBJ2-2; 10 bases are shared with TRBD1. The CDR3 totals 16 residues. Germline V gives CDR1 SEHNR, CDR2 FQNEAQ (reference sequence). V dropped 5 bases and J dropped 1; count of bases not matched to a gene: 4. The DNA of the CDR3 is TGTGCCAGCAGCCACCGGACAGGGGGGAACACCGGGGAGCTGTTTTTT. Protein product: CASSHRTGGNTGELFF.

This clonotype came up a few times. The chain is built from TRBV24-1 and TRBJ2-1; D not resolved. V was cut by 12 bases and J by 0 bases, with 17 bases left in between. The germline gives CDR1 KGHDR, CDR2 SFDVKD. The CDR3 consists of 15 residues. CDR3 nucleotide sequence: TGTGCCTCGAGTATAGACTGCTTCTCCTACAATGAGCAGTTCTTC. Translation gives CASSIDCFSYNEQFF.

The rearrangement joins TRBV5-1 to TRBJ1-2; 7 nucleotides match TRBD1. V trimming: 3 bases; J trimming: 3 bases; junction bases outside the gene matches: 8. Germline V lookup: CDR1 SGHRS, CDR2 YFSETQ. This CDR3 region has 15 residues. The CDR3, as DNA: TGCGCCAGCAGCTCCGGGACAGCTACGGACTATGGCTACACCTTC. It codes for CASSSGTATDYGYTF.

The gene calls are TRBV6-2 or TRBV6-3 and TRBJ2-7; the D is unclear. Germline assignment: CDR1 MNHEY and CDR2 SVGEGT. The CDR3 loop spans 15 amino acids. The V and J ends lost 4 bases and 0 bases respectively, with 13 bases between them. This chain's CDR3 is CASSSGGESSYEQYV. CDR3 in DNA: TGTGCCAGCAGTTCTGGCGGAGAAAGCTCCTACGAGCAGTACGTC.

The CDR3 bases are TGCAGTGCTAGAGATCCCGGGACGGAAACTTTTAGCTCTGGGGCCAACGTCCTGACTTTC. It specifies CSARDPGTETFSSGANVLTF. The chain couples TRBV20-1 to TRBJ2-6; D possibly matches TRBD1 or TRBD2 (5 bases each). The germline V gene has CDR1 DFQATT and CDR2 SNEGSKA (reference sequence). This CDR3 contains 20 residues. The ends were cut back, 0 bases at V and 0 bases at J, with 21 bases in the middle.